This T cell receptor beta chain was captured in a study of T-cell reconstitution after alpha-beta-depleted transplantation in children (dated by TCRdb to 2016 to 2018). Regarding the study in general: The study quantitatively tracked T-cell immune reconstitution after TCRalphabeta/CD19-depleted allogeneic hematopoietic cell transplantation in children using TCR repertoire profiling.

Including cysteine and phenylalanine, the CDR3 has 14 amino acids. The retained sequence is limited to the CDR3, 42 bases, with the frame set at the first base. The V end loses 5 bases and the J end loses 10 bases, and a stretch of 18 bases separates them. This clonotype appeared many times. Its antigen is currently not known. Per-nucleotide qualities are absent, and no much larger clonotype sits a single base away. Receptor libraries were prepared by PCR. Sequencing instrument: Illumina HiSeq 2500. Molecular barcoding was employed in the preparation of TCR libraries, with unique molecular identifiers being used to normalize TCRbeta repertoire quantification. TCRdb handled the public reads itself, with Q25 trimming in fastp and clone calling in MiXCR, and kept productive beta chains. Every distinct CDR3 protein forms one entry, paired with its most common genes and DNA. The sample table contains almost 500,000 distinct CDR3 sequences; only one count was recorded for around 12% of them. The ten most abundant clones make up about 5.6% of the sample.

Recombination joined TRBV12-3 or TRBV12-4 with TRBJ2-1; matching of 6 bases hints at TRBD2 as the D gene. The TCR was taken from a human donor who donated a stem cell graft to a child with combined immunodeficiency. The material was PBMCs from the stem cell graft donor, obtained from the stem cell graft. The CDR3: CASSERQTSGEQFF. In nucleotide form, the sequence is TGTGCCAGCAGTGAACGACAGACTAGTGGCGAGCAGTTCTTC.